These 30 T cell receptor beta chains originate from one sample sequenced in a study of T cell responses to AZD1222 COVID-19 vaccine. Using immunoSEQ multiplex PCR, the repertoire was profiled, and TCRdb retains in-frame clones only, with some absent. The sample lists approximately 150,000 clones, 80% to 95% occurring once. This material consisted of peripheral blood, taken on day 0 of AZD1222 vaccination. Receptors originate from an adult in good health.

The V gene is TRBV7-3, the J gene TRBJ2-6, with D tentatively TRBD1 or TRBD2 (5 bases each). The CDR3 totals 16 residues. The V gene's germline CDR1 is SGHTA and CDR2 FQGTGA. V was shortened by 0 bases and J by 4 bases, with 10 bases between the two germline ends. CDR3 sequence reads: CASSLTYGAGANVLTF. The CDR3 DNA reads TGTGCCAGCAGCTTAACGTACGGGGCCGGGGCCAACGTCCTGACTTTC.

The chain is built from TRBV28 and TRBJ1-5; D perhaps matches TRBD1 (6 bases). Trimming took 5 bases from V and 6 from J, leaving 14 bases between them. Germline CDR1 and CDR2: MDHEN and SYDVKM. This CDR3 is 14 amino acids long. CDR3 in amino acids: CASSLPQGRQPQHF. CDR3 nucleotide sequence: TGTGCCAGCAGTCTACCACAGGGTCGTCAGCCCCAGCATTTT.

The chain combines TRBV28 with TRBJ1-5, with 9 bases identical to TRBD1. The CDR3 sequence is 15 residues long. With V trimmed by 7 bases and J by 3 bases, 7 bases remained unmatched. The V gene's germline CDR1 is MDHEN and CDR2 SYDVKM. CDR3 region: CASNTGQGNNQPQHF. The CDR3 region has the DNA TGTGCCAGCAACACGGGACAGGGTAACAATCAGCCCCAGCATTTT.

With regard to this clone: The sample contains more than one DNA sequence encoding this CDR3. The chain uses TRBV6-5 and TRBJ1-6; the match to TRBD1 covers 9 bases. The CDR3 totals 16 residues. Germline assignment: CDR1 MNHEY and CDR2 SVGAGI. The ends lost 2 bases at V and 7 bases at J; junction bases unmatched: 6. This CDR3 reads CASSYSGTGKNSPLHF. The DNA for the CDR3 is TGTGCCAGCAGTTACAGCGGGACAGGGAAAAATTCACCCCTCCACTTT.

The chain uses TRBV11-2 and TRBJ2-2, with 7 bases aligning to TRBD2. Germline CDR1 is SGHAT and CDR2 is FQNNGV. This CDR3 comprises 18 residues. V trimming: 2 bases; J trimming: 6 bases; junction bases outside the gene matches: 15. The CDR3 DNA reads as TGTGCCAGCAGCTTAATTTTGCTCGGGGGGTCCTGCTCCGGGGAGCTGTTTTTT. Protein sequence: CASSLILLGGSCSGELFF.

The chain has TRBV18 and TRBJ2-7, with 7 bases aligning to TRBD1. The V gene's germline CDR1 is KGHSH and CDR2 LQKENI. The CDR3 contains 16 residues. The ends lost 3 bases at V and 3 bases at J; junction bases unmatched: 11. The CDR3 DNA is TGTGCCAGCTCACCCTCCCCTTACAGGGGAAACTACGAGCAGTACTTC. This codes for CASSPSPYRGNYEQYF.

The CDR3 nucleotides read TGTGCCAGCACCCTCGCGGGCACAGATACGCAGTATTTT. Its translation: CASTLAGTDTQYF. The chain joins TRBV25-1 to TRBJ2-3; D remains ambiguous. This CDR3 has 13 amino acids. With 7 bases removed from V and 1 base from J, the gap between germline ends came to 9 bases. Germline CDR1 MGHDK, CDR2 SYGVNS.

This clone came up once. This chain joins TRBV5-1 and TRBJ2-3; TRBD2 matches at 14 bases. V lost 0 bases to trimming and J lost 2 bases; unmatched junction nucleotides: 2. The CDR3 loop spans 17 amino acids. Looked up from germline, CDR1 is SGHRS and CDR2 is YFSETQ. The CDR3 DNA sequence: TGCGCCAGCAGCTTGGGACTAGCGGGGGGGATCACAGATACGCAGTATTTT. As protein: CASSLGLAGGITDTQYF.

The chain links TRBV28 to TRBJ1-5; 12 bases map to TRBD1. Germline assignment: CDR1 MDHEN and CDR2 SYDVKM. The V segment lost 7 bases and the J segment 4 bases; nucleotides outside the gene matches: 5. The CDR3 is 15 amino acids. The CDR3, as DNA: TGTGCCAGCACTCGGGACAGGGGGCGGAATCAGCCCCAGCATTTT. Translation: CASTRDRGRNQPQHF.

V usage is TRBV7-9 and J usage is TRBJ2-1; 7 nucleotides line up with TRBD2. J gave up 2 bases and V 5 bases, and 9 bases lay outside the gene matches. Germline CDR1 reads SEHNR; CDR2 reads FQNEAQ (reference sequence). The CDR3 totals 16 residues. CDR3 residues: CASSPVGGRAYNEQFF. The CDR3 DNA reads as TGTGCCAGCAGCCCTGTTGGAGGGAGGGCCTACAATGAGCAGTTCTTC.

V is TRBV5-1 and J is TRBJ2-7; 7 bases fit TRBD2. There are 15 residues in the CDR3. V lost 0 bases and J lost 4; bases outside the gene matches: 7. CDR1 and CDR2 from the germline V gene are SGHRS and YFSETQ. In DNA, the CDR3 is TGCGCCAGCAGCTTGGTAGGACTAGAGGCATACGAGCAGTACTTC. Residues: CASSLVGLEAYEQYF.

This chain uses TRBV11-2 with TRBJ1-1, with 9 bases matching TRBD1. With V trimmed by 4 bases and J by 2 bases, 8 bases remained unmatched. This CDR3 is built from 16 residues. CDR1 and CDR2 from the germline V gene are SGHAT and FQNNGV. The CDR3 DNA reads TGTGCCAGCAGCTGGGCAACAGGGGGCCTCAACACTGAAGCTTTCTTT. The encoded protein is CASSWATGGLNTEAFF.

The chain recombines TRBV14 with TRBJ1-5; 7 nucleotides line up with TRBD1. V lost 4 bases to trimming and J lost 2 bases; unmatched junction nucleotides: 5. The germline V gene has CDR1 SGHDN and CDR2 FVKESK. The CDR3 runs 15 residues. Here the CDR3 reads CASSPGGSGNQPQHF. CDR3 bases: TGTGCCAGCAGCCCAGGGGGGTCTGGCAATCAGCCCCAGCATTTT. Using reference TRBV14 and TRBJ1-5 for the parts outside the CDR3, the full variable domain is EAGVTQFPSHSVIEKGQTVTLRCDPISGHDNLYWYRRVMGKEIKFLLHFVKESKQDESGMPNNRFLAERTGGTYSTLKVQPAELEDSGVYFCASSPGGSGNQPQHFGDGTRLSIL.

The chain carries TRBV20-1 and TRBJ2-3; D not certain. The CDR3 runs 10 residues. Germline V gene data show CDR1 as DFQATT and CDR2 as SNEGSKA (reference sequence). V shed 4 bases and J shed 4 bases, with 3 bases lying between them. CDR3 bases: TGCAGTGCTACCTCAGATACGCAGTATTTT. This sequence encodes CSATSDTQYF.

The rearrangement joins TRBV7-9 to TRBJ2-5, with a tentative D call TRBD1 (7 bases). This CDR3 is 15 amino acids long. CDR1 is SEHNR and CDR2 is FQNEAQ in the germline V gene (reference sequence). Trimming removed 7 bases from V and 5 bases from J, with 20 bases in between. CDR3 nucleotide sequence: TGTGCCAGCACCTCTTCAGGGGGGCCGGGGGAGACCCAGTACTTC. It translates to CASTSSGGPGETQYF.

This clone is a singleton in its sample. The rearrangement links TRBV10-2 to TRBJ2-7, with 12 bases fitting TRBD2. The ends lost 2 bases at V and 6 bases at J; junction bases unmatched: 5. CDR1 and CDR2 from the germline V gene are WSHSY and SAAADI. This CDR3 region has 15 residues. The CDR3 DNA follows: TGCGCCAGCAGTGAGGTAACTAGCGGGAGGTTCGAGCAGTACTTC. Translated: CASSEVTSGRFEQYF.

The sample holds one count of this clone. This chain connects TRBV6-5 to TRBJ1-2, with 7 bases aligning to TRBD1. This CDR3 is 14 amino acids long. Per the germline V gene, CDR1 is MNHEY and CDR2 is SVGAGI. Trimming cost V 0 bases and J 6 bases; bases outside gene matches: 4. The CDR3 nucleotides are TGTGCCAGCAGTTACTCTAGGGGGCAGGATGGCTACACCTTC. Amino acid sequence: CASSYSRGQDGYTF.

The rearrangement joins TRBV4-1 to TRBJ2-3; tentative D call: TRBD2 (5 bases). Germline V lookup: CDR1 MGHRA, CDR2 YSYEKL. Trimming stripped 1 base from V and 4 bases from J, with 18 bases between. CDR3 length: 17 residues. CDR3 DNA sequence: TGCGCCAGCAGCCAAGGAGTAAGGCGGGTTTTATCAGATACGCAGTATTTT. Its translation: CASSQGVRRVLSDTQYF.

As for this clone: The same CDR3 also results from other DNA sequences found in this sample. The gene calls are TRBV6-6 and TRBJ1-2, with 10 nucleotides matching TRBD1. The CDR3 length is 15 residues. V was clipped by 2 bases and J by 4 bases; unmatched bases: 4. CDR1 is MNHNY and CDR2 is SVGAGI in the germline V gene (reference sequence). DNA of the CDR3: TGTGCCAGCAGTTACGGGGACAGGGGTAGCTATGGCTACACCTTC. Translation gives CASSYGDRGSYGYTF.

V usage is TRBV9 and J usage is TRBJ2-7; 7 nucleotides match TRBD2. Germline assignment: CDR1 SGDLS and CDR2 YYNGEE. This CDR3 region has 14 residues. The V segment lost 0 bases and the J segment 3 bases; nucleotides outside the gene matches: 3. The CDR3 reads CASSVASGGYEQYF. The CDR3 DNA sequence: TGTGCCAGCAGCGTAGCCTCGGGGGGCTACGAGCAGTACTTC. Full variable domain (rest looked up from reference TRBV9 and TRBJ2-7): DSGVTQTPKHLITATGQRVTLRCSPRSGDLSVYWYQQSLDQGLQFLIQYYNGEERAKGNILERFSAQQFPDLHSELNLSSLELGDSALYFCASSVASGGYEQYFGPGTRLTVT.

The chain recombines TRBV14 with TRBJ1-6; the D is unclear. This CDR3 spans 19 amino acids. Germline V gives CDR1 SGHDN, CDR2 FVKESK. V dropped 0 bases and J dropped 0 bases, with 15 bases sitting between them. The chain's CDR3 is CASSQDPGYLSSYNSPLHF. The CDR3 DNA follows: TGTGCCAGCAGCCAAGATCCAGGCTACCTAAGCTCCTATAATTCACCCCTCCACTTT.

The CDR3 DNA is TGCAGCGTTGTTTCCCCTTCGGGAGGGTCAGATACGCAGTATTTT. This translates into CSVVSPSGGSDTQYF. The rearrangement links TRBV29-1 to TRBJ2-3, with TRBD2 identical over 8 bases. Germline CDR1 is SQVTM and CDR2 is ANQGSEA. The CDR3 has 15 amino acids. Losses at the gene ends were 4 bases for V and 4 bases for J; bases not matched to a gene: 10.

V usage is TRBV19 and J usage is TRBJ1-5; D is possibly TRBD1 (5 bases). CDR1 is LNHDA, CDR2 SQIVND, per germline (reference sequence). V shed 8 bases and J shed 6 bases, with 14 bases lying between them. This CDR3 is 13 amino acids long. CDR3 region: CASCAIGGQPQHF. CDR3 in DNA: TGTGCCAGTTGCGCAATCGGGGGTCAGCCCCAGCATTTT.

The chain couples TRBV7-9 to TRBJ2-1; possibly TRBD1 or TRBD2 for D (5 bases each). The CDR3 totals 15 residues. CDR1 and CDR2 (germline): SEHNR, FQNEAQ (reference sequence). V was pared by 2 bases and J by 6 bases, with 14 bases between. The CDR3 DNA reads as TGTGCCAGCAGCTTATCCGAGAGGGGTCTCAATGAGCAGTTCTTC. Protein product: CASSLSERGLNEQFF.

This chain joins TRBV7-9 and TRBJ1-5; 7 nucleotides line up with TRBD1. The ends lost 5 bases at V and 5 bases at J; junction bases unmatched: 6. The CDR3 loop spans 14 amino acids. The germline gives CDR1 SEHNR, CDR2 FQNEAQ (reference sequence). CDR3 amino acids: CASSAGGGYQPQHF. DNA for the CDR3: TGTGCCAGCAGCGCAGGGGGGGGGTATCAGCCCCAGCATTTT. Full variable domain (remainder filled in from reference TRBV7-9 and TRBJ1-5): DTGVSQNPRHKITKRGQNVTFRCDPISEHNRLYWYRQTLGQGPEFLTYFQNEAQLEKSRLLSDRFSAERPKGSFSTLEIQRTEQGDSAMYLCASSAGGGYQPQHFGDGTRLSIL.

The chain carries TRBV7-9 and TRBJ1-1, with 7 bases that match TRBD1. The trim removed 6 bases at V and 0 bases at J, leaving 13 bases unmatched. This CDR3 region has 17 residues. CDR1 SEHNR and CDR2 FQNEAQ come from the germline V gene (reference sequence). CDR3 nucleotide sequence: TGTGCCAGCAGGCAGGGGGTTGTCGACAGAATGAACACTGAAGCTTTCTTT. Protein sequence: CASRQGVVDRMNTEAFF.

The V and J genes are TRBV7-2 and TRBJ1-2, with TRBD1 as a possible D gene (5 bases). This CDR3 has 18 residues. Trimming pared 0 bases from V and 2 bases from J, leaving 19 bases between. The germline V gene encodes CDR1 SGHTA and CDR2 FQGNSA. The CDR3 region has the DNA TGTGCCAGCAGCTTAGCCACAGCATACTCGGGGGTAAACTATGGCTACACCTTC. Translation gives CASSLATAYSGVNYGYTF.

This clone has just a few counts. This chain links TRBV7-9 with TRBJ1-6, with D perhaps matching TRBD1 (5 bases). This CDR3 region has 14 residues. Germline lookup yields CDR1 SEHNR and CDR2 FQNEAQ (reference sequence). V was cut by 7 bases and J by 8 bases, with 15 bases left in between. CDR3 nucleotides: TGTGCCAGCACCACCGGGACTGAGGATTCACCCCTCCACTTT. It encodes CASTTGTEDSPLHF.

This clone was observed a few times. This chain links TRBV12-3 or TRBV12-4 with TRBJ1-2; D unclear. This CDR3 is built from 12 residues. Trimming removed 5 bases at V and 8 bases at J, with 12 bases between. This chain's CDR3 is CASSLTTGGYTF. The CDR3 nucleotides are TGTGCCAGCAGTCTAACGACGGGAGGCTACACCTTC.

The V gene is TRBV7-2, the J gene TRBJ2-3, with D tentatively TRBD1 (5 bases). Per germline, CDR1 SGHTA and CDR2 FQGNSA. V was cut by 5 bases and J by 1 base, with 10 bases left in between. The CDR3 contains 14 residues. The DNA of the CDR3 is TGTGCCAGCAGCCTTAGGGGCGGCACAGATACGCAGTATTTT. Amino acids: CASSLRGGTDTQYF. Full variable domain (remainder filled in from reference TRBV7-2 and TRBJ2-3): GAGVSQSPSNKVTEKGKDVELRCDPISGHTALYWYRQSLGQGLEFLIYFQGNSAPDKSGLPSDRFSAERTGGSVSTLTIQRTQQEDSAVYLCASSLRGGTDTQYFGPGTRLTVL.